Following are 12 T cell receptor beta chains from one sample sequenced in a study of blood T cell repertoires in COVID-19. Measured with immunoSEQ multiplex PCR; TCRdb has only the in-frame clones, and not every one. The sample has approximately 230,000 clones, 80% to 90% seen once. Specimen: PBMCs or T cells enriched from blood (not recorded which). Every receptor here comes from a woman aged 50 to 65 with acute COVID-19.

CDR3 nucleotides: TGTGCCAGCAGCCAAGACAGGATACCCTCCTACGAGCAGTACTTC. It specifies CASSQDRIPSYEQYF. V and J are TRBV3-1 (or the pseudogene TRBV3-2) and TRBJ2-7; no definite D call. CDR3 length equals 15 residues. Trimming left V 0 bases short and J 0 bases short, with 9 bases between. Germline V CDR1 and CDR2: LGHDT, YNNKEL (reference sequence).

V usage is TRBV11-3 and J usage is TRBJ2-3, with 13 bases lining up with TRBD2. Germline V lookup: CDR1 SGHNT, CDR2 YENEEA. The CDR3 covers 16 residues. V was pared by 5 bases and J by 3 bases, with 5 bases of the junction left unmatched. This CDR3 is CASSLGLAGVTDTQYF. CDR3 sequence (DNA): TGTGCCAGCAGCCTTGGACTAGCGGGAGTGACAGATACGCAGTATTTT. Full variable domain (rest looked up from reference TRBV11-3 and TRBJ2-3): EAGVVQSPRYKIIEKKQPVAFWCNPISGHNTLYWYLQNLGQGPELLIRYENEEAVDDSQLPKDRFSAERLKGVDSTLKIQPAELGDSAVYLCASSLGLAGVTDTQYFGPGTRLTVL.

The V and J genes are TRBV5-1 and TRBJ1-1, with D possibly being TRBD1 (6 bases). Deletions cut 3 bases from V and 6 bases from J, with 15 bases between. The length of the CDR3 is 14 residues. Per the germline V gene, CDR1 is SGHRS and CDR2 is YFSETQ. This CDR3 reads CASSYSPDSAEAFF. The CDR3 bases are TGCGCCAGCAGCTACTCCCCGGACAGCGCTGAAGCTTTCTTT.

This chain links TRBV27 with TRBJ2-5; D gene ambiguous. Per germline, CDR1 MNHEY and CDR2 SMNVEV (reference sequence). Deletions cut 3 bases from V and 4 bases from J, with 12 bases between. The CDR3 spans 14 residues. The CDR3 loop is CASSFHRKPETQYF. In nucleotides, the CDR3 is TGTGCCAGCAGTTTCCATCGCAAGCCAGAGACCCAGTACTTC.

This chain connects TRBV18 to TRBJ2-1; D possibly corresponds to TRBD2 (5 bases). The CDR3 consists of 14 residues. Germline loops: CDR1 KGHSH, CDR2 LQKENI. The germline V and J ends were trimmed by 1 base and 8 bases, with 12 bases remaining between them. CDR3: CASSPLPDGDEQFF. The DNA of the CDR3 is TGTGCCAGCTCACCACTCCCGGACGGGGATGAGCAGTTCTTC.

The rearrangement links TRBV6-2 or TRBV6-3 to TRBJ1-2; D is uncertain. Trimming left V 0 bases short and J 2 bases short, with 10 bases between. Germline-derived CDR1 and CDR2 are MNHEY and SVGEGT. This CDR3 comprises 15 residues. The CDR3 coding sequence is TGTGCCAGCAGTTACTCATTCGGTGCCAACTATGGCTACACCTTC. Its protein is CASSYSFGANYGYTF.

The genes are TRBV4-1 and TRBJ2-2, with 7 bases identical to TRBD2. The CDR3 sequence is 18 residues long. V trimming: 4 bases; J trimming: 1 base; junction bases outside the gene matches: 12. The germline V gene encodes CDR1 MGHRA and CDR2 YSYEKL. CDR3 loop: CASSLTPGLAENTGELFF. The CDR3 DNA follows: TGCGCCAGCAGCCTCACCCCAGGGCTAGCGGAGAACACCGGGGAGCTGTTTTTT.

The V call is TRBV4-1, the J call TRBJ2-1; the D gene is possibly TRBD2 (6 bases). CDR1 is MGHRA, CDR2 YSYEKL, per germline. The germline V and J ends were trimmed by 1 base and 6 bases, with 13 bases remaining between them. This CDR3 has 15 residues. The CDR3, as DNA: TGCGCCAGCAGCCAAGGAGCAGCGGGCCTCAATGAGCAGTTCTTC. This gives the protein CASSQGAAGLNEQFF.

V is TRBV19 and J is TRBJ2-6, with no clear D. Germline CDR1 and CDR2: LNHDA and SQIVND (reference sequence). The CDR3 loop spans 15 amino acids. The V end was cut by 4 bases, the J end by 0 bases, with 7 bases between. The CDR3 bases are TGTGCCAGTAGTAAGTTGAGCTCTGGGGCCAACGTCCTGACTTTC. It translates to CASSKLSSGANVLTF.

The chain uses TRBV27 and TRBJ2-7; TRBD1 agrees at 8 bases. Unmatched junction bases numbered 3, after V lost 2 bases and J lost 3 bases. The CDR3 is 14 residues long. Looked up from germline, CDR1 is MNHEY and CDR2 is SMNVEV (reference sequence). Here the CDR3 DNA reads TGTGCCAGCAGTTTAAGGGACAGGAGCTACGAGCAGTACTTC. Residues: CASSLRDRSYEQYF.

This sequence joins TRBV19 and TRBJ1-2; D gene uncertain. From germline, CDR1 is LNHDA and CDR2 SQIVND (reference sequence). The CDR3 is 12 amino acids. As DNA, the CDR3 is TGTGCGCTCCGGGTGTCGAGCTATGGCTACACCTTC. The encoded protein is CALRVSSYGYTF. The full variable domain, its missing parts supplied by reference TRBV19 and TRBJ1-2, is DGGITQSPKYLFRKEGQNVTLSCEQNLNHDAMYWYRQDPGQGLRLIYYSQIVNDFQKGDIAEGYSVSREKKESFPLTVTSAQKNPTAFYLCALRVSSYGYTFGSGTRLTVV.

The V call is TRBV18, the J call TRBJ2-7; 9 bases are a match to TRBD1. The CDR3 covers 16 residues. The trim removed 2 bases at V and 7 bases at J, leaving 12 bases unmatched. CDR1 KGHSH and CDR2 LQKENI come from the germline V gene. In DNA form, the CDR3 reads TGTGCCAGCTCACCATCTTCCGGGACAGGGCCTTGGGAGCAGTACTTC. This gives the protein CASSPSSGTGPWEQYF.